This T cell receptor (beta chain) was captured by sequencing in a study of cytomegalovirus exposure and HLA in healthy donors. The CDR3 runs 13 residues. Trimming removed 3 bases at V and 4 bases at J, with 4 bases between. Germline CDR1 and CDR2: MGHDK and SYGVNS. PCR used 60 Vbeta primers and 13 Jbeta primers. Generated by immunoSEQ multiplex PCR, the TCRdb table keeps only in-frame clones and is missing some. The sample carries about 160,000 clones, approximately 80% recorded once. This clone occurred a few times. This chain uses TRBV25-1 with TRBJ1-6; D gene uncertain. Input material: PBMCs. The source is a male donor in good health and CMV-seropositive. The CDR3 sequence: CASSDYYNSPLHF. The CDR3 coding sequence is TGTGCCAGCAGTGATTATTATAATTCACCCCTCCACTTT.